There are many counts of the clone carrying this T cell receptor beta chain. Its antigen is unknown. The read halts 3 residues ahead of the CDR3 end, with the missing end drawn from the germline J gene. The data are from a study of T cell clonality in common variable immunodeficiency. Study-wide points: Patient heterogeneity in the CVID cohort limited correlations between repertoire features and clinical complications. In common variable immunodeficiency, TCR beta chains reportedly carried fewer deletions and N-nucleotide insertions.

Method: immunoSEQ multiplex PCR; TCRdb's copy keeps in-frame clones and lacks some. The sample counts 25,000 or so clones, none seen once; the ten largest own around 10%. The germline V gene encodes CDR1 LNHDA and CDR2 SQIVND (reference sequence). The CDR3 length is 14 residues. The ends were cut back, 6 bases at V and 2 bases at J, with 14 bases in the middle. This TCR was recovered from a human donor with common variable immunodeficiency. This chain connects TRBV19 to TRBJ2-7, with D possibly being TRBD2 (5 bases). The sample comprised peripheral blood mononuclear cells. The part of the CDR3 DNA that was read is TGTGCCAGTAGCGCTAAACTAGGGACCTACGAG. Translating gives CASSAKLGTYE. The CDR3 as a whole reads CASSAKLGTYEQYF.